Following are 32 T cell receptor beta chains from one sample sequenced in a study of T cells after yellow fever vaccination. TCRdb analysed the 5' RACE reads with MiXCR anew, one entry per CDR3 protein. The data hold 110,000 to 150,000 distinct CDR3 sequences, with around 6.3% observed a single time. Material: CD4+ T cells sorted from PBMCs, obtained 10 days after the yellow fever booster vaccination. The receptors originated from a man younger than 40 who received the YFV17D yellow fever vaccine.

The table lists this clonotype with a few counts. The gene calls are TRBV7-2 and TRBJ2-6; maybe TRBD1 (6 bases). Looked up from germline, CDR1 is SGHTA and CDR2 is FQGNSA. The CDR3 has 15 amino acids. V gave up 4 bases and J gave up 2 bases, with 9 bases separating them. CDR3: CASSSGQPGANVLTF. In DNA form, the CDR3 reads TGTGCCAGCAGCTCCGGACAGCCTGGGGCCAACGTCCTGACTTTC.

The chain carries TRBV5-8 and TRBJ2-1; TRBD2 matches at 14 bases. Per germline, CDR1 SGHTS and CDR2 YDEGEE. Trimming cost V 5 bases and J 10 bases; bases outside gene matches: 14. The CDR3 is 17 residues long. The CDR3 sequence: CASSPGLAGGSRWEQFF. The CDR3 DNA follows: TGTGCCAGCAGTCCAGGACTAGCGGGAGGCTCGCGATGGGAGCAGTTCTTC. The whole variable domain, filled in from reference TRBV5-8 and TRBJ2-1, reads EAGVTQSPTHLIKTRGQQATLRCSPISGHTSVYWYQQALGLGLQFLLWYDEGEERNRGNFPPRFSGRQFPNYSSELNVNALELEDSALYLCASSPGLAGGSRWEQFFGPGTRLTVL.

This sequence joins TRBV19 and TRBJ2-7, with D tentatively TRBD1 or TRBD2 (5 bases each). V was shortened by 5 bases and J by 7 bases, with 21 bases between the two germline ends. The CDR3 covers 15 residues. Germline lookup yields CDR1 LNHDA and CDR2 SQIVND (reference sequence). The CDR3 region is CASSWTGTRAREQYF. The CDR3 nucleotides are TGTGCCAGTAGTTGGACCGGGACGAGGGCTAGAGAGCAGTACTTC.

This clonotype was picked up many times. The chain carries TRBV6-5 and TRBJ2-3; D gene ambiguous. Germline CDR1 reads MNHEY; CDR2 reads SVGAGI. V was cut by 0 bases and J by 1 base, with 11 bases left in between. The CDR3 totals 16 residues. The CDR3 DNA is TGTGCCAGCAGTTACTCGTGGCGGCTCCGCACAGATACGCAGTATTTT. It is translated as CASSYSWRLRTDTQYF.

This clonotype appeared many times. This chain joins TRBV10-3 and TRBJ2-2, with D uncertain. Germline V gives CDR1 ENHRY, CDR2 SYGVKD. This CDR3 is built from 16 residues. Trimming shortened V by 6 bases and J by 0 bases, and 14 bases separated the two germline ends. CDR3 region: CAIRTYNAANTGELFF. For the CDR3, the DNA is TGTGCCATCAGGACCTACAATGCCGCGAACACCGGGGAGCTGTTTTTT.

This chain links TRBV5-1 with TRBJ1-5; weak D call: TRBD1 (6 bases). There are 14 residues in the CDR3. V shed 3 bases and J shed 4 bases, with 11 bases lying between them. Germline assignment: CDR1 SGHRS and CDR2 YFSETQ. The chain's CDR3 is CASSSGDPNQPQHF. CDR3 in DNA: TGCGCCAGCAGCTCAGGGGACCCGAATCAGCCCCAGCATTTT.

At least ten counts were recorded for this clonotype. As DNA, the CDR3 is TGTGCCAGCAGCTTAGCGGGGACAGGGGTATACAATGAGCAGTTCTTC. This gives the protein CASSLAGTGVYNEQFF. The chain has TRBV7-2 and TRBJ2-1; TRBD1 matches 10 bases. V was clipped by 0 bases and J by 4 bases; unmatched bases: 3. The CDR3 contains 16 residues. Germline loops: CDR1 SGHTA, CDR2 FQGNSA.

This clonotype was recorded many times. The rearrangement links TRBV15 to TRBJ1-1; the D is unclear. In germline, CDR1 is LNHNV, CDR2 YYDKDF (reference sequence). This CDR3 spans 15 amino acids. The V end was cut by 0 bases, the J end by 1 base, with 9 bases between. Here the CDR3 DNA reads TGTGCCACCAGCAGAGATGGGCTAGCGAACACTGAAGCTTTCTTT. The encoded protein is CATSRDGLANTEAFF.

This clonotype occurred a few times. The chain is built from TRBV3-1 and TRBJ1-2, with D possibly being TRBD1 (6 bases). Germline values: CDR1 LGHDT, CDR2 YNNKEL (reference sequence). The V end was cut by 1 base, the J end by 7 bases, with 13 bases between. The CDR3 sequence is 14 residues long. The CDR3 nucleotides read TGTGCCAGCAGCCAAGGAACGGGGGCGCTTGGCTACACCTTC. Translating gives CASSQGTGALGYTF.

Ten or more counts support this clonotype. CDR3 nucleotide sequence: TGTGCCAGCAGCCGCCCCCCGACTAGCGGGAACTACAATGAGCAGTTCTTC. Its protein product is CASSRPPTSGNYNEQFF. The gene calls are TRBV27 and TRBJ2-1; 11 bases line up with TRBD2. CDR1 and CDR2 from the germline V gene are MNHEY and SMNVEV (reference sequence). Trimming removed 6 bases from V and 3 bases from J; junction bases left unmatched: 10. The CDR3 contains 17 residues.

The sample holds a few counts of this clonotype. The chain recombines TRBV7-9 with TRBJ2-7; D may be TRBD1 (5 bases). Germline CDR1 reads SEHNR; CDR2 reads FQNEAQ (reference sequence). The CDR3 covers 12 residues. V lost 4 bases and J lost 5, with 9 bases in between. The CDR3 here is CASSWLGDEQYF. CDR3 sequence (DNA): TGTGCCAGCAGCTGGCTAGGGGACGAGCAGTACTTC. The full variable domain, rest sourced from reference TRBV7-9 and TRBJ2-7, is DTGVSQNPRHKITKRGQNVTFRCDPISEHNRLYWYRQTLGQGPEFLTYFQNEAQLEKSRLLSDRFSAERPKGSFSTLEIQRTEQGDSAMYLCASSWLGDEQYFGPGTRLTVT.

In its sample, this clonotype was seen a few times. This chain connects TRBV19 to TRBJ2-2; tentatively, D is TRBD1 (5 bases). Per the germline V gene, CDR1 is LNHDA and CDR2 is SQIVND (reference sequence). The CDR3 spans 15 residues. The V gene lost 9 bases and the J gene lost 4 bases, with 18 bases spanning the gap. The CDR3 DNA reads TGTGCCAGCGGTCTGGCTAGGGGCGGCACCGGGGAGCTGTTTTTT. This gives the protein CASGLARGGTGELFF.

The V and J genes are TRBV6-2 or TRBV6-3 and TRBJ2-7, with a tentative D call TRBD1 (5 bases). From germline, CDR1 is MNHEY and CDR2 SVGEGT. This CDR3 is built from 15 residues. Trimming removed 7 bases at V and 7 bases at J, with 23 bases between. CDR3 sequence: CASTLDASYSGEQYF. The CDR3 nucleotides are TGTGCCAGCACCCTCGACGCCTCCTACTCAGGGGAGCAGTACTTC.

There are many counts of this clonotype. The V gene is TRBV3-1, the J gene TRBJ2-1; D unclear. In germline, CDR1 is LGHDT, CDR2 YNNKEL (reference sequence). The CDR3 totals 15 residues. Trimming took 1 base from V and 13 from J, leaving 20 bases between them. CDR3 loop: CASSQVQTQVHIQFF. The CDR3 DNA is TGTGCCAGCAGCCAAGTGCAGACCCAGGTCCACATACAGTTCTTC.

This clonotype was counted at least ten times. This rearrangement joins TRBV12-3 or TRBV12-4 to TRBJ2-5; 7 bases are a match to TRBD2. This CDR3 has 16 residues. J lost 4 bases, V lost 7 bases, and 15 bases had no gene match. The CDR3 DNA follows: TGTGCCAGCACCCCAAATCGGCGGGAGAACCCAGAGACCCAGTACTTC. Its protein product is CASTPNRRENPETQYF.

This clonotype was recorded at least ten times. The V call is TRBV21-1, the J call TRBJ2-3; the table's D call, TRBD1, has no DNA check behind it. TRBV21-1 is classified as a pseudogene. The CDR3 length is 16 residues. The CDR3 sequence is CASSKTPGQRTDTQYF. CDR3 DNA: TGTGCCAGCAGCAAAACGCCGGGACAACGCACAGATACGCAGTATTTT.

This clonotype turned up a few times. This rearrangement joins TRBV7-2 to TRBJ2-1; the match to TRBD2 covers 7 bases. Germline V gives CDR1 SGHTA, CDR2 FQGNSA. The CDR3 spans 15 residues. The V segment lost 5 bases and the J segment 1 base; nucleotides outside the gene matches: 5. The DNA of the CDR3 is TGTGCCAGCAGCCCGACAGCGGGGTCCTACAATGAGCAGTTCTTC. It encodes CASSPTAGSYNEQFF.

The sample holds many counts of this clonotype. CDR3 amino acids: CSVGDRRNNEQFF. CDR3 sequence (DNA): TGCAGCGTTGGAGACAGACGGAACAATGAGCAGTTCTTC. The chain recombines TRBV29-1 with TRBJ2-1, with D possibly being TRBD1 (5 bases). This CDR3 region has 13 residues. V was clipped by 4 bases and J by 5 bases, with 12 bases between them. Germline CDR1 is SQVTM and CDR2 is ANQGSEA.

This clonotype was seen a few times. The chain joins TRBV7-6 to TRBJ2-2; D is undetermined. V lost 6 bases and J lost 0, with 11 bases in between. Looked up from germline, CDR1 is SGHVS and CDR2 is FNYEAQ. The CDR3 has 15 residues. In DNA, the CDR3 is TGTGCCAGCAGTCGGCATACCTCGAACACCGGGGAGCTGTTTTTT. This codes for CASSRHTSNTGELFF.

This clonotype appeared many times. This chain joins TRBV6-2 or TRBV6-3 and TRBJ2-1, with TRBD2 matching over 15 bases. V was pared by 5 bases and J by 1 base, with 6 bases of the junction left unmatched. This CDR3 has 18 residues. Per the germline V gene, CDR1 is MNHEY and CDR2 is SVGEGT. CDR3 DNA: TGTGCCAGCAGTCCTGGGACTAGCGGGAGGCCTTCCTACAATGAGCAGTTCTTC. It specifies CASSPGTSGRPSYNEQFF.

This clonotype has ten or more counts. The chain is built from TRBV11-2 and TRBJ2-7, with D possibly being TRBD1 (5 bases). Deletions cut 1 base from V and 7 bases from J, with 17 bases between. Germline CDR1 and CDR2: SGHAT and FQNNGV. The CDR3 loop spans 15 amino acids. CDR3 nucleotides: TGTGCCAGCAGCTTAGTGGCAGGGCCCCTGGAAGAGCAGTACTTC. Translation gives CASSLVAGPLEEQYF.

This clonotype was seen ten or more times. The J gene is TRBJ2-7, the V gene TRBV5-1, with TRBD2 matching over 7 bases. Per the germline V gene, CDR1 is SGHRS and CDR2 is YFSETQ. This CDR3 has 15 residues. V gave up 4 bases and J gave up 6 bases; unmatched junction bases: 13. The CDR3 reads CASSQTTSDYGEQYF. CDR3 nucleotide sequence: TGCGCCAGCAGCCAAACTACTAGCGATTACGGCGAGCAGTACTTC.

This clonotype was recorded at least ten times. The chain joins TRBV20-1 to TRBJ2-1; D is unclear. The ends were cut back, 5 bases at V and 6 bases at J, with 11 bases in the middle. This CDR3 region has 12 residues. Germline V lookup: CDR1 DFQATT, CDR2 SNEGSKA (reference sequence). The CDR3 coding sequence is TGCAGTGCTTATCCAAACCCCAATGAGCAGTTCTTC. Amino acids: CSAYPNPNEQFF.

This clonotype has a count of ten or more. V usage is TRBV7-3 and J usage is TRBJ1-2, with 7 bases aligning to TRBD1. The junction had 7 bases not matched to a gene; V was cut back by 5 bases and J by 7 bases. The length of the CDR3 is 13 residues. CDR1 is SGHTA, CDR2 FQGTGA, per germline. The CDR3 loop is CASSKTGDGGYTF. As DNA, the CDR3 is TGTGCCAGCAGCAAAACAGGGGATGGTGGCTACACCTTC.

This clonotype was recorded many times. The CDR3 DNA reads TGTGCCAGCAACCAGGTGCCCAGCGAGTACGAGCAGTACTTC. Translation: CASNQVPSEYEQYF. J is TRBJ2-7 and V is TRBV7-9, with D uncertain. V was shortened by 7 bases and J by 4 bases, with 17 bases between the two germline ends. Germline V CDR1 and CDR2: SEHNR, FQNEAQ (reference sequence). CDR3 length equals 14 residues.

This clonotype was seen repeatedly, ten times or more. CDR3 protein: CASSLQARGGEQYF. The CDR3 region has the DNA TGTGCCAGCAGTTTACAGGCCAGGGGAGGCGAGCAGTACTTC. The chain couples TRBV12-3 or TRBV12-4 to TRBJ2-7; tentatively, D is TRBD1 or TRBD2 (6 bases each). CDR3 length equals 14 residues. The ends were cut back, 2 bases at V and 6 bases at J, with 14 bases in the middle.

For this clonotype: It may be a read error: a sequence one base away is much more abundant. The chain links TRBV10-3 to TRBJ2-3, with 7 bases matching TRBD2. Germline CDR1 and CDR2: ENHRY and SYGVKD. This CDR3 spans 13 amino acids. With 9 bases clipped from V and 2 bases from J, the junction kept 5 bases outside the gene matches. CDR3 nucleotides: TGTGCCATTTGGAGCGGGGTCACAGATACGCAGTATTTT. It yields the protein CAIWSGVTDTQYF.

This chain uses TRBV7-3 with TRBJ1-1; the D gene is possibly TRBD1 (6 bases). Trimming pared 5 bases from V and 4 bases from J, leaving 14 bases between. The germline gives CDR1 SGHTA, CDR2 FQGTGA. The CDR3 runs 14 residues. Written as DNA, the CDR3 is TGTGCCAGCAGCCTAGGGGGGGTGGCCACTGAAGCTTTCTTT. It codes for CASSLGGVATEAFF.

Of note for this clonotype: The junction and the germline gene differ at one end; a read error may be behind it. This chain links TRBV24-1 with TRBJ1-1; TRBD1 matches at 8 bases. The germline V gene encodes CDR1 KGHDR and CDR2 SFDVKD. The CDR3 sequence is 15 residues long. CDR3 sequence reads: CISSQAGGLDTEAFF. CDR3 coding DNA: TGCATTTCGAGCCAGGCAGGGGGCTTGGACACTGAAGCTTTCTTT.

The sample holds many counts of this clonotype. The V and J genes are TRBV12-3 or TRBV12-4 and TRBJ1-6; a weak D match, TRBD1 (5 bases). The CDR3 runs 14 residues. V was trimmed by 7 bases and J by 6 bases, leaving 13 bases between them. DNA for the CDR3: TGTGCCAGCACCCAACTTGGGGGTAATTCACCCCTCCACTTT. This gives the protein CASTQLGGNSPLHF.

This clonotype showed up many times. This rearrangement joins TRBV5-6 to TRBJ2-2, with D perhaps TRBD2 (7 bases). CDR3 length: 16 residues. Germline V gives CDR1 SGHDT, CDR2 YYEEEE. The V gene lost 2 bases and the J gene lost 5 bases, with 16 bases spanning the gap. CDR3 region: CASSFPLGGQTGELFF. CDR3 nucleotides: TGTGCCAGCAGCTTCCCGTTGGGGGGGCAGACCGGGGAGCTGTTTTTT.

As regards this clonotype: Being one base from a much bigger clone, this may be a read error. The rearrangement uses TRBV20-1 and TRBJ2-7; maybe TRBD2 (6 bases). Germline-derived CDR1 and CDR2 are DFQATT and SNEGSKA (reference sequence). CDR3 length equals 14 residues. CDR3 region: CCARRGPGDHEQYF. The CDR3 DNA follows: TGCTGTGCTAGAAGAGGGCCGGGAGACCACGAGCAGTACTTC.